A single sample is the source of the 25 T cell receptor beta chains below, sequenced in a study of T cell responses to AZD1222 COVID-19 vaccine (dated by TCRdb to the early 2020s). The meaning of the sample's time point label: about 28 days (+/-7) after the second vaccine dose. Library generation was performed with the immunoSEQ multiplex PCR assay. TCRdb provides this immuneACCESS table in a form limited to in-frame rearrangements. Some clones are lacking; in checked studies, under half of them reflect an unresolved V gene, and why the rest are absent is not known. A total of 150,000 to 190,000 clones appear in this sample, over 80% of them only once. Just over 9% of the sample is in the top ten clones. This specimen was peripheral blood, taken 28 days after the second AZD1222 dose. Receptors were obtained from an adult who received the AZD1222 COVID-19 vaccine.

CDR3 loop: CASSSGLAAYNEQFF. The CDR3, as DNA: TGTGCCAGCAGCTCGGGACTAGCGGCCTACAATGAGCAGTTCTTC. This chain joins TRBV7-2 and TRBJ2-1; 11 bases agree with TRBD2. J lost 2 bases, V lost 4 bases, and 1 base had no gene match. This CDR3 spans 15 amino acids. Germline loops: CDR1 SGHTA, CDR2 FQGNSA.

This clone appeared once. CDR3 coding DNA: TGTGCCACCAAGGCGGGCCCCGTGGGCTACAATGAGCAGTTCTTC. It translates to CATKAGPVGYNEQFF. The chain couples TRBV15 to TRBJ2-1, with D possibly TRBD2 on 5 matching bases. The CDR3 runs to 15 residues. The V end lost 7 bases, the J end lost 3 bases, and 16 bases lay between the germline ends. Germline V CDR1 and CDR2: LNHNV, YYDKDF (reference sequence).

The chain couples TRBV4-1 to TRBJ2-7; a weak D match, TRBD2 (5 bases). CDR1 and CDR2 from the germline V gene are MGHRA and YSYEKL. The CDR3 is made up of 15 amino acids. The V end was cut by 4 bases, the J end by 0 bases, with 13 bases between. The CDR3 here is CASSPEGTRSYEQYF. The CDR3 DNA sequence: TGCGCCAGCAGCCCCGAGGGAACCCGCTCCTACGAGCAGTACTTC.

The V call is TRBV29-1, the J call TRBJ2-3; 9 positions match TRBD1. The CDR3 extends over 17 amino acids. The germline V gene encodes CDR1 SQVTM and CDR2 ANQGSEA. V lost 4 bases to trimming and J lost 4 bases; unmatched junction nucleotides: 15. CDR3 sequence: CSVVGTGPTQRPDTQYF. CDR3 nucleotide sequence: TGCAGCGTTGTAGGGACAGGGCCGACCCAAAGGCCAGATACGCAGTATTTT.

The rearrangement joins TRBV11-3 to TRBJ2-1; possibly TRBD2 for D (5 bases). The CDR3 consists of 16 residues. V gave up 5 bases and J gave up 0 bases, with 14 bases separating them. Germline CDR1 SGHNT, CDR2 YENEEA. The CDR3 bases are TGTGCCAGCAGCGCAGACGGGGTGCGCTCCTACAATGAGCAGTTCTTC. Translating it yields CASSADGVRSYNEQFF.

The V and J genes are TRBV10-1 and TRBJ1-5, with D perhaps TRBD1 (5 bases). The CDR3 has 14 residues. The V gene lost 7 bases and the J gene lost 0 bases, with 10 bases spanning the gap. Germline CDR1 and CDR2: WNHNN and SYGVQD (reference sequence). CDR3 in DNA: TGCGCCAGCATACCAGACAGTAGCAATCAGCCCCAGCATTTT. It specifies CASIPDSSNQPQHF.

This clone was counted a few times. The J gene is TRBJ2-1, the V gene TRBV4-1; no definite D call. This CDR3 spans 14 amino acids. V dropped 0 bases and J dropped 8 bases, with 11 bases sitting between them. CDR1 MGHRA and CDR2 YSYEKL come from the germline V gene. For the CDR3, the DNA is TGCGCCAGCAGCCAAGATTGGTACACGGATGAGCAGTTCTTC. As protein: CASSQDWYTDEQFF.

This rearrangement joins TRBV11-2 to TRBJ1-2; D ambiguous. The length of the CDR3 is 13 residues. V shed 5 bases and J shed 7 bases, with 14 bases lying between them. Germline loops: CDR1 SGHAT, CDR2 FQNNGV. The CDR3 DNA reads TGTGCCAGCAGCCCTGAGGTCATGGCTGGCTACACCTTC. Amino acids: CASSPEVMAGYTF.

This clone was found once. J is TRBJ1-6 and V is TRBV28; tentatively, D is TRBD1 (5 bases). Looked up from germline, CDR1 is MDHEN and CDR2 is SYDVKM. This CDR3 has 15 amino acids. V was shortened by 3 bases and J by 9 bases, with 15 bases between the two germline ends. The CDR3 DNA is TGTGCCAGCAGTTTTGGGGACCGAACAGGTTCACCCCTCCACTTT. Translating it yields CASSFGDRTGSPLHF.

This rearrangement joins TRBV2 to TRBJ2-7; a possible D gene is TRBD1 (7 bases). CDR3 size: 13 residues. Trimming left V 9 bases short and J 0 bases short, with 12 bases between. Germline V gene sequence: CDR1 SNHLY, CDR2 FYNNEI. The CDR3 DNA reads as TGTGCCAGGGGGGGACAGAGCTCCTACGAGCAGTACTTC. This codes for CARGGQSSYEQYF.

This chain connects TRBV7-3 to TRBJ2-2; 11 bases match TRBD2. This CDR3 region has 17 residues. From germline, CDR1 is SGHTA and CDR2 FQGTGA. The V and J ends lost 4 bases and 1 base, in that order; junction bases with no gene match: 5. The CDR3, as DNA: TGTGCCAGCAGCTCAGAGACTAGCGGGAAGAACACCGGGGAGCTGTTTTTT. It codes for CASSSETSGKNTGELFF.

V gene TRBV4-1 combines with J gene TRBJ2-4, with TRBD1 as a possible D gene (5 bases). Germline values: CDR1 MGHRA, CDR2 YSYEKL. The germline V and J ends were trimmed by 1 base and 8 bases, with 12 bases remaining between them. CDR3 length: 14 amino acids. CDR3: CASSQGGNGDIQYF. CDR3 nucleotide sequence: TGCGCCAGCAGCCAAGGGGGCAATGGGGACATTCAGTACTTC.

The CDR3 region is CASRETGVEQPQHF. The CDR3 DNA reads as TGTGCCAGTAGAGAGACAGGGGTGGAACAGCCCCAGCATTTT. The chain joins TRBV19 to TRBJ1-5, with 8 bases identical to TRBD1. After removal of 6 bases from V and 7 bases from J, the junction contained 8 bases not matched to a gene. CDR3 size: 14 residues. Germline loops: CDR1 LNHDA, CDR2 SQIVND (reference sequence).

The rearrangement joins TRBV29-1 to TRBJ2-3, with TRBD2 identical over 8 bases. The trim removed 3 bases at V and 5 bases at J, leaving 4 bases unmatched. Germline V CDR1 and CDR2: SQVTM, ANQGSEA. There are 13 residues in the CDR3. The CDR3 protein is CSVDPGGGDTQYF. In DNA form, the CDR3 reads TGCAGCGTTGACCCGGGAGGGGGAGATACGCAGTATTTT.

The rearrangement uses TRBV4-3 and TRBJ2-3; 8 positions match TRBD2. V gave up 0 bases and J gave up 6 bases; unmatched junction bases: 2. Germline assignment: CDR1 LGHNA and CDR2 YSLEER. The CDR3 consists of 14 residues. Here the CDR3 reads CASSQDAGGDTQYF. CDR3 sequence (DNA): TGCGCCAGCAGCCAAGATGCGGGGGGTGATACGCAGTATTTT.

This clone was observed a few times. The chain uses TRBV27 and TRBJ2-2; TRBD2 is a possible D gene (5 bases). The CDR3 is made up of 14 amino acids. The V gene's germline CDR1 is MNHEY and CDR2 SMNVEV (reference sequence). Trimming took 4 bases from V and 0 from J, leaving 6 bases between them. CDR3 coding DNA: TGTGCCAGCAGTTCCGGGGCGAACACCGGGGAGCTGTTTTTT. It yields the protein CASSSGANTGELFF.

The chain joins TRBV7-8 to TRBJ2-7; TRBD1 matches at 9 bases. This CDR3 has 14 residues. Per germline, CDR1 SGHVS and CDR2 FQNEAQ. The V and J ends lost 3 bases and 3 bases, in that order; junction bases with no gene match: 3. CDR3 sequence: CASSLGTGSYEQYF. The CDR3 nucleotides are TGTGCCAGCAGCTTGGGGACAGGGAGCTACGAGCAGTACTTC.

The rearrangement uses TRBV11-3 and TRBJ2-3, with a possible D match to TRBD1 (7 bases). The germline CDR1 and CDR2 sequences are SGHNT and YENEEA. There are 14 residues in the CDR3. The V end was cut by 4 bases, the J end by 4 bases, with 12 bases between. CDR3 in amino acids: CASSSQGEADTQYF. CDR3 nucleotide sequence: TGTGCCAGCAGCTCCCAGGGGGAGGCAGATACGCAGTATTTT.

The CDR3 region is CASTQNRGGDTEAFF. Here the CDR3 DNA reads TGTGCCAGTACCCAAAACCGCGGGGGGGACACTGAAGCTTTCTTT. The chain couples TRBV19 to TRBJ1-1, with TRBD1 as a possible D gene (5 bases). This CDR3 has 15 residues. The germline V gene has CDR1 LNHDA and CDR2 SQIVND (reference sequence). V lost 7 bases and J 3 bases, leaving 18 bases between the germline ends.

The chain joins TRBV19 to TRBJ2-1; 10 positions agree with TRBD2. The ends lost 7 bases at V and 6 bases at J; junction bases unmatched: 6. The length of the CDR3 is 14 residues. Per germline, CDR1 LNHDA and CDR2 SQIVND (reference sequence). CDR3 amino acids: CASKREGFFNEQFF. The CDR3 DNA reads as TGTGCCAGTAAGCGGGAGGGTTTTTTCAATGAGCAGTTCTTC.

The chain uses TRBV7-9 and TRBJ1-2, with TRBD1 matching 8 bases. This CDR3 is built from 14 residues. Trimming removed 4 bases from V and 2 bases from J; junction bases left unmatched: 3. Germline V CDR1 and CDR2: SEHNR, FQNEAQ (reference sequence). Written as DNA, the CDR3 is TGTGCCAGCAGCTCAGGGGGCTCGAACTATGGCTACACCTTC. This encodes CASSSGGSNYGYTF.

The CDR3, as DNA: TGTGCCAGTAGCAAGGGACGGAGGGACACTGAAGCTTTCTTT. Protein: CASSKGRRDTEAFF. The chain carries TRBV19 and TRBJ1-1; TRBD1 might be the D (5 bases). The length of the CDR3 is 14 residues. Per germline, CDR1 LNHDA and CDR2 SQIVND (reference sequence). V gave up 6 bases and J gave up 3 bases, with 14 bases separating them.

This chain links TRBV7-8 with TRBJ2-2; 7 nucleotides match TRBD2. This CDR3 contains 17 residues. The V and J ends lost 0 bases and 6 bases, in that order; junction bases with no gene match: 10. Germline V gives CDR1 SGHVS, CDR2 FQNEAQ. The CDR3 loop reads CASSLARRGGRSGELFF. The CDR3 coding sequence is TGTGCCAGCAGCTTAGCTAGACGGGGAGGGAGGTCCGGGGAGCTGTTTTTT.

This chain joins TRBV12-5 and TRBJ2-5, with D perhaps matching TRBD2 (6 bases). This CDR3 is 14 amino acids long. CDR1 is LGHNT, CDR2 FRNRAP, per germline. The ends were cut back, 6 bases at V and 4 bases at J, with 15 bases in the middle. CDR3 coding DNA: TGTGCTAGTGGCCCTGGGACTCGGGGAGAGACCCAGTACTTC. Translation: CASGPGTRGETQYF.

This chain links TRBV3-1 (or the pseudogene TRBV3-2) with TRBJ1-4; D may be TRBD1 (5 bases). The ends were cut back, 4 bases at V and 8 bases at J, with 8 bases in the middle. CDR3 size: 12 residues. Germline CDR1 and CDR2: LGHDT and YNNKEL (reference sequence). This CDR3 is CASSRRTEKLFF. DNA of the CDR3: TGTGCCAGCAGCCGGAGGACAGAAAAACTGTTTTTT.